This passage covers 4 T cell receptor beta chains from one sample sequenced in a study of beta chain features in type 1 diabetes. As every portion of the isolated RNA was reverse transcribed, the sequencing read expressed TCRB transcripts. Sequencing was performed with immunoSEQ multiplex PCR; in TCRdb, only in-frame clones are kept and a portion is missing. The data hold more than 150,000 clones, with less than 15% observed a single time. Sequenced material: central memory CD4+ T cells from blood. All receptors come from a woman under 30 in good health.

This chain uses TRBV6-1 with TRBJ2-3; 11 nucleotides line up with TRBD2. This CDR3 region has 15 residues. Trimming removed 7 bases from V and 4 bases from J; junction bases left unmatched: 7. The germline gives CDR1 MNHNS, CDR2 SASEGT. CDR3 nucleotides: TGTGCCAGCACCTGGACTAGCGGGCGGTCAGATACGCAGTATTTT. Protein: CASTWTSGRSDTQYF.

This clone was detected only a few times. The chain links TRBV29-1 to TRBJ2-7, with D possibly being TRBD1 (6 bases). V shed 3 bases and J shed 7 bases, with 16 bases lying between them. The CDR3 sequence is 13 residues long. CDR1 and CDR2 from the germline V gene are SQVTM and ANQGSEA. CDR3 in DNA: TGCAGCGTTGACGCCAGCCAGAGGGGGGAGCAGTACTTC. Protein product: CSVDASQRGEQYF.

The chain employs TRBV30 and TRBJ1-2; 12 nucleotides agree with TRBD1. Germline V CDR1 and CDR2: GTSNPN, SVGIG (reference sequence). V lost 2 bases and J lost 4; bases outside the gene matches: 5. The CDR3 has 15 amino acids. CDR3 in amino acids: CAWSHPGQGAYGYTF. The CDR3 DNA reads TGTGCCTGGAGTCACCCGGGACAGGGGGCCTATGGCTACACCTTC.

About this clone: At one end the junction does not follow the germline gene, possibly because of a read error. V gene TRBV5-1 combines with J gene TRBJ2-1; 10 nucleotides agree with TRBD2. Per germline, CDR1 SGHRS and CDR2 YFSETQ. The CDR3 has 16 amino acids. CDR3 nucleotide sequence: TGCGCCAGCAGCTTGGCTCCTAGCGGGAGTTACAGTGAGCAGTTCTTC. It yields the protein CASSLAPSGSYSEQFF.